This TCR beta chain emerged from a study of blood T cell repertoires in COVID-19 (dated by TCRdb to 2018 to 2020). The study in broad terms: Samples from collaborators originated in the United States, Italy and Spain and spanned both the acute and convalescent phases of COVID-19. The dataset comprised deeply sampled blood TCRbeta repertoires from subjects exposed to, actively infected with, or recovered from COVID-19. The material from the prospective study consisted of cDNA or gDNA derived from T cells, B-cell-depleted T cells, or PBMCs. Where available, HLA class I and class II types were obtained from metadata supplied by the sample provider rather than from assay-based typing. The samples were drawn from two sources: the first 160 participants of the ongoing ImmuneRACE study, and 1,200 or so subjects contributed by 6 global collaborators. The repertoires were released in a freely available public database intended as a resource for research on the immune response to SARS-CoV-2. A de-identified subject ID, COVID-19 status, age in years and sex were almost always included in the sample metadata. Study-wide conclusions, independent of this receptor: How much clinical and demographic metadata was included differed by source and by participant, and the metadata was provided uncurated.

Note on this clone: Its antigen is currently not known. Qualities for individual bases were not recorded, and no much larger clone is one base off.

Collaborating institutions collected whole blood in K2EDTA tubes following their own protocols. For TCRbeta analysis, collaborators shipped samples as frozen whole blood, isolated PBMCs, or DNA extracted from either of those sample types. CDR1 and CDR2 (LNHDA, SQIVND) derive from the germline V gene (reference sequence). The CDR3, cysteine through phenylalanine, is 13 amino acids long. Of all the DNA, just the CDR3 is kept, 39 bases in frame from base 1. V and J lose 3 bases and 1 base, and a span of 6 bases separates them. TCRbeta CDR3 regions were amplified from genomic DNA by means of the immunoSEQ Assay, a bias-controlled multiplex PCR. The paper's data handling went like this. The number of nucleated cells in each sample was estimated by amplification of reference gene primers within the assay. Sequence reads were collapsed and filtered to measure the absolute abundance of every unique TCRbeta CDR3 rearrangement. For each sample, productive Simpson clonality was calculated by taking the square root of Simpson's diversity index across productive rearrangements. TCRdb carries this immuneACCESS record with in-frame sequences only. Its versions omit some clonotypes, under half of them owing to an unresolved V gene in the studies checked, with the rest unexplained. V and J calls and clone size are copied from that table; D and trimming were computed from the DNA. Counted in this sample were a few hundred thousand clones; approximately 88% of them appeared once. The ten largest account for 0.7% of the sample.

In this chain, TRBV19 is recombined with TRBJ1-1; there is no confident call for the D gene. The sample was peripheral blood. This clonotype was sampled from a human donor in a cohort sampled during active COVID-19. The CDR3 region reads CASSIKRNTEAFF. The DNA is as follows: TGTGCCAGTAGTATTAAGCGGAACACTGAAGCTTTCTTT. Supplemented by the reference TRBV19 and TRBJ1-1 proteins around the CDR3, the complete variable domain is DGGITQSPKYLFRKEGQNVTLSCEQNLNHDAMYWYRQDPGQGLRLIYYSQIVNDFQKGDIAEGYSVSREKKESFPLTVTSAQKNPTAFYLCASSIKRNTEAFFGQGTRLTVV.